This passage covers 27 T cell receptor beta chains from one sample sequenced in a study of T cells after posttransplantation cyclophosphamide. The table came from immunoSEQ multiplex PCR; TCRdb's copy has only in-frame clones and leaves some out. Recorded here are about 3,800 clones, none singletons. Treatment was busulfan-fludarabine conditioning, a marrow graft, and cyclophosphamide on days +3 and +4. The input for sequencing was PBMCs, taken after allogeneic stem cell transplant with posttransplant cyclophosphamide. All receptors derive from a female patient aged 18 to 29 who received an allogeneic stem cell transplant from an unrelated donor, was CMV-positive, and had acute GVHD only. Some T cells could come from the graft donor.

This clone has a count of ten or more. The chain has TRBV19 and TRBJ2-7, with 13 bases matching TRBD2. The CDR3 covers 14 residues. V gave up 5 bases and J gave up 4 bases; unmatched junction bases: 2. The germline V gene encodes CDR1 LNHDA and CDR2 SQIVND (reference sequence). CDR3 coding DNA: TGTGCCAGTAGTTCACTAGCGGGAGGGTACGAGCAGTACTTC. This codes for CASSSLAGGYEQYF.

The chain recombines TRBV5-4 with TRBJ2-5, with 7 bases matching TRBD2. The J call may be incorrect, as the DNA end agrees better with TRBJ2-7. CDR3 size: 14 residues. In germline, CDR1 is SGHNT, CDR2 YYREEE (reference sequence). CDR3 coding DNA: TGTGCCAGCAGCGACGCGGGAGCTCGGTACGAGCAGTACTTC. Protein: CASSDAGARYEQYF.

This clone was detected many times. This chain links TRBV6-1 with TRBJ2-7, with a weak D call TRBD1 (5 bases). V lost 10 bases, J lost 6 bases, and 16 bases lay in between. Germline CDR1 and CDR2: MNHNS and SASEGT. This CDR3 comprises 12 residues. CDR3 sequence (DNA): TGTGCCACAGGACCCGACAGACCCGAGCAGTACTTC. This sequence encodes CATGPDRPEQYF.

This clone ranks as medium-sized. V is TRBV29-1 and J is TRBJ2-7, with 7 bases that match TRBD1. Germline V gene data show CDR1 as SQVTM and CDR2 as ANQGSEA. This CDR3 contains 15 residues. With V trimmed by 6 bases and J by 1 base, 12 bases remained unmatched. The CDR3 loop reads CSVGQVIEASYEQYF. The CDR3 nucleotides are TGCAGCGTCGGACAGGTGATAGAAGCTTCCTACGAGCAGTACTTC.

This clone was seen a few times. The genes are TRBV7-2 and TRBJ1-1; weak D call: TRBD1 (5 bases). CDR1 is SGHTA and CDR2 is FQGNSA in the germline V gene. The CDR3 has 14 residues. V shed 2 bases and J shed 4 bases, with 11 bases lying between them. CDR3 nucleotide sequence: TGTGCCAGCAGCTTACAGGGCTTGGGCACTGAAGCTTTCTTT. Amino acids: CASSLQGLGTEAFF.

At least ten counts were recorded for this clone. The chain recombines TRBV9 with TRBJ2-1, with 7 bases aligning to TRBD2. CDR3 length: 16 amino acids. With 3 bases clipped from V and 3 bases from J, the junction kept 9 bases outside the gene matches. Per the germline V gene, CDR1 is SGDLS and CDR2 is YYNGEE. CDR3 residues: CASSALSSGLYNEQFF. CDR3 in DNA: TGTGCCAGCAGCGCCTTATCTAGCGGCCTCTACAATGAGCAGTTCTTC.

This clone was seen many times. V usage is TRBV7-9 and J usage is TRBJ2-3; D remains ambiguous. The CDR3 contains 13 residues. The V gene's germline CDR1 is SEHNR and CDR2 FQNEAQ (reference sequence). V dropped 5 bases and J dropped 11 bases, with 17 bases sitting between them. CDR3 DNA: TGTGCCAGCAGCCCTTCGGCGGTGTACGAGCAGTATTTT. Its protein is CASSPSAVYEQYF.

There are many counts of this clone. The V gene is TRBV28, the J gene TRBJ1-5; D perhaps matches TRBD1 (6 bases). V lost 5 bases to trimming and J lost 6 bases, with 8 bases between them. Per the germline V gene, CDR1 is MDHEN and CDR2 is SYDVKM. CDR3 length: 12 amino acids. The CDR3 reads CASSTGSQPQHF. DNA of the CDR3: TGTGCCAGCAGTACAGGGAGTCAGCCCCAGCATTTT.

This clone was observed many times. This chain links TRBV6-4 with TRBJ2-3; 9 nucleotides agree with TRBD1. The CDR3 is 15 amino acids. The junction had 4 bases not matched to a gene; V was cut back by 2 bases and J by 4 bases. From germline, CDR1 is MRHNA and CDR2 SNTAGT. The CDR3 DNA follows: TGTGCCAGCAGTGACGGCGGACAGGGGCCAGATACGCAGTATTTT. Translated, it gives CASSDGGQGPDTQYF.

This clone was detected many times. The chain uses TRBV7-2 and TRBJ2-1, with 7 bases that match TRBD1. In germline, CDR1 is SGHTA, CDR2 FQGNSA. The V gene end was trimmed by 4 bases and the J gene end by 0 bases; junction bases not matched to a gene: 3. The CDR3 runs 15 residues. The CDR3 is CASSSGQSSYNEQFF. The CDR3 DNA sequence: TGTGCCAGCAGCTCGGGACAGAGCTCCTACAATGAGCAGTTCTTC.

In this sample, this clone turned up many times. This rearrangement joins TRBV30 to TRBJ2-7; D is possibly TRBD1 (6 bases). The V end was cut by 2 bases, the J end by 2 bases, with 16 bases between. This CDR3 comprises 15 residues. CDR1 and CDR2 from the germline V gene are GTSNPN and SVGIG (reference sequence). CDR3 protein: CAWSYPGVFPYEQYF. The CDR3, as DNA: TGTGCCTGGAGTTACCCAGGGGTTTTTCCCTACGAGCAGTACTTC. Full variable domain (remainder filled in from reference TRBV30 and TRBJ2-7): SQTIHQWPATLVQPVGSPLSLECTVEGTSNPNLYWYRQAAGRGLQLLFYSVGIGQISSEVPQNLSASRPQDRQFILSSKKLLLSDSGFYLCAWSYPGVFPYEQYFGPGTRLTVT.

Within the sample, this clone is medium-sized (0.01 to 0.1%). The chain uses TRBV6-5 and TRBJ2-7; D possibly corresponds to TRBD1 (6 bases). Looked up from germline, CDR1 is MNHEY and CDR2 is SVGAGI. The CDR3 is 13 amino acids. V was shortened by 6 bases and J by 0 bases, with 9 bases between the two germline ends. Here the CDR3 reads CASRHRDSYEQYF. CDR3 coding DNA: TGTGCCAGCAGGCACAGGGACTCCTACGAGCAGTACTTC.

This clone was counted at least ten times. The chain joins TRBV5-1 to TRBJ2-1; D might be TRBD2 (6 bases). Germline assignment: CDR1 SGHRS and CDR2 YFSETQ. The V end was cut by 7 bases, the J end by 6 bases, with 17 bases between. CDR3 length: 14 amino acids. This CDR3 reads CASLQGGAGNEQFF. CDR3 bases: TGCGCCAGCTTACAAGGAGGGGCTGGCAATGAGCAGTTCTTC.

This clone was counted at least ten times. This sequence joins TRBV6-1 and TRBJ2-4; D is unclear. V lost 0 bases and J lost 6, with 3 bases in between. This CDR3 region has 12 residues. Germline V gives CDR1 MNHNS, CDR2 SASEGT. The CDR3 bases are TGTGCCAGCAGTGAAGCGGCAAACATTCAGTACTTC. This sequence encodes CASSEAANIQYF.

This clone was observed many times. The chain joins TRBV29-1 to TRBJ1-3, with a weak D call TRBD1 (6 bases). This CDR3 is 13 amino acids long. The germline V gene has CDR1 SQVTM and CDR2 ANQGSEA. V lost 7 bases and J lost 3, with 13 bases in between. CDR3: CSGGQSGGNTIYF. The CDR3 region has the DNA TGCAGCGGAGGACAGTCGGGTGGAAACACCATATATTTT. Full variable domain (outside the CDR3, taken from reference TRBV29-1 and TRBJ1-3): SAVISQKPSRDICQRGTSLTIQCQVDSQVTMMFWYRQQPGQSLTLIATANQGSEATYESGFVIDKFPISRPNLTFSTLTVSNMSPEDSSIYLCSGGQSGGNTIYFGEGSWLTVV.

This clone was seen many times. V is TRBV7-9 and J is TRBJ1-2; D is perhaps TRBD1 (5 bases). The CDR3 covers 13 residues. V gave up 1 base and J gave up 7 bases, with 10 bases separating them. The germline V gene has CDR1 SEHNR and CDR2 FQNEAQ (reference sequence). The CDR3 sequence is CASSLDSGAGYTF. In DNA form, the CDR3 reads TGTGCCAGCAGCTTAGATTCTGGGGCTGGCTACACCTTC. Filled out from reference TRBV7-9 and TRBJ1-2, the complete variable domain reads DTGVSQNPRHKITKRGQNVTFRCDPISEHNRLYWYRQTLGQGPEFLTYFQNEAQLEKSRLLSDRFSAERPKGSFSTLEIQRTEQGDSAMYLCASSLDSGAGYTFGSGTRLTVV.

The sample holds many counts of this clone. The CDR3 sequence: CSGASGRQGGYTF. CDR3 bases: TGCAGCGGCGCATCGGGTAGGCAAGGCGGCTACACCTTC. J is TRBJ1-2 and V is TRBV29-1; D remains unclear. The CDR3 is made up of 13 amino acids. Germline lookup yields CDR1 SQVTM and CDR2 ANQGSEA. V lost 7 bases, J lost 8 bases, and 20 bases lay in between.

This clone was detected a few times. The genes are TRBV5-1 and TRBJ2-5, with 9 positions matching TRBD2. Germline loops: CDR1 SGHRS, CDR2 YFSETQ. Trimming at V came to 0 bases and at J to 1 base, leaving 1 base not matched to a gene. This CDR3 is 15 amino acids long. Here the CDR3 reads CASSLVSGGQETQYF. In DNA, the CDR3 is TGCGCCAGCAGCTTGGTTAGCGGGGGCCAAGAGACCCAGTACTTC.

This clone appeared many times. V usage is TRBV18 and J usage is TRBJ2-5; 7 bases are shared with TRBD1. Germline CDR1 KGHSH, CDR2 LQKENI. The CDR3 contains 14 residues. J gave up 5 bases and V 3 bases, and 6 bases lay outside the gene matches. The CDR3 reads CASSPPTGYETQYF. CDR3 coding DNA: TGTGCCAGCTCACCGCCGACAGGGTACGAGACCCAGTACTTC. The variable domain in full, completed from reference TRBV18 and TRBJ2-5, reads NAGVMQNPRHLVRRRGQEARLRCSPMKGHSHVYWYRQLPEEGLKFMVYLQKENIIDESGMPKERFSAEFPKEGPSILRIQQVVRGDSAAYFCASSPPTGYETQYFGPGTRLLVL.

This clone was counted ten times or more. The CDR3 DNA reads TGTGCCAGCAGTTACCGGGGGATTCGAGGAGAGACCCAGTACTTC. It yields the protein CASSYRGIRGETQYF. This rearrangement joins TRBV6-5 to TRBJ2-5, with TRBD2 as a possible D gene (6 bases). CDR3 length equals 15 residues. The ends were cut back, 2 bases at V and 4 bases at J, with 14 bases in the middle. CDR1 and CDR2 from the germline V gene are MNHEY and SVGAGI.

This clone was found many times. The chain employs TRBV6-1 and TRBJ1-2, with 8 bases lining up with TRBD1. Germline V gene sequence: CDR1 MNHNS, CDR2 SASEGT. The CDR3 length is 15 residues. The trim removed 5 bases at V and 0 bases at J, leaving 5 bases unmatched. Here the CDR3 DNA reads TGTGCCAGCAGTCTAACAGGGGGAACTAACTATGGCTACACCTTC. It codes for CASSLTGGTNYGYTF.

This clone showed up just a few times. A much larger clone differs from this one at a single base, so this may be a read error. This chain connects TRBV9 to TRBJ2-7, with TRBD2 matching over 9 bases. Germline V gene lookup returns CDR1 SGDLS and CDR2 YYNGEE. There are 13 residues in the CDR3. CDR3 protein: CASNPSGNDEQHF. In DNA form, the CDR3 reads TGTGCCAGCAATCCTAGCGGGAACGACGAGCAGCACTTC.

A few counts support this clone. This specimen includes other DNA sequences encoding the same CDR3. This chain links TRBV15 with TRBJ2-3, with 8 bases aligning to TRBD2. The CDR3 covers 15 residues. V gave up 3 bases and J gave up 1 base; unmatched junction bases: 3. Germline V gives CDR1 LNHNV, CDR2 YYDKDF (reference sequence). CDR3 in DNA: TGTGCCACCAGCAGGCCGGGACTAGGCACAGATACGCAGTATTTT. It yields the protein CATSRPGLGTDTQYF.

The table lists this clone with many counts. The J gene is TRBJ2-2, the V gene TRBV27; 8 positions agree with TRBD2. The CDR3 totals 19 residues. Trimming cost V 3 bases and J 1 base; bases outside gene matches: 13. The germline CDR1 and CDR2 sequences are MNHEY and SMNVEV (reference sequence). This CDR3 is CASSLRGLELIKNTGELFF. DNA for the CDR3: TGTGCCAGCAGTTTGAGGGGACTAGAATTGATCAAGAACACCGGGGAGCTGTTTTTT.

This chain uses TRBV6-5 with TRBJ1-6; perhaps TRBD1 as D (6 bases). Germline V gene lookup returns CDR1 MNHEY and CDR2 SVGAGI. The CDR3 loop spans 13 amino acids. V lost 5 bases to trimming and J lost 9 bases, with 11 bases between them. The CDR3 loop reads CASSMEGGSPLHF. The CDR3 DNA reads TGTGCCAGCAGTATGGAAGGGGGTTCACCCCTCCACTTT.

Many counts were recorded for this clone. This chain joins TRBV27 and TRBJ1-1, with a tentative D call TRBD1 (5 bases). This CDR3 comprises 16 residues. Germline CDR1 reads MNHEY; CDR2 reads SMNVEV (reference sequence). V lost 7 bases to trimming and J lost 0 bases, with 18 bases between them. CDR3 sequence (DNA): TGTGCCAGCATTCGGGATGTGGGGACTATGAACACTGAAGCTTTCTTT. Translating it yields CASIRDVGTMNTEAFF.

At least ten counts were recorded for this clone. This chain uses TRBV28 with TRBJ1-3; D remains ambiguous. The CDR3 totals 13 residues. CDR1 MDHEN and CDR2 SYDVKM come from the germline V gene. Trimming removed 3 bases from V and 4 bases from J, with 7 bases in between. The DNA of the CDR3 is TGTGCCAGCAGTTTTACAGTAGGAAACACCATATATTTT. Its translation is CASSFTVGNTIYF.